The 17 T cell receptor beta chains in this list originate from one sample, sequenced in a study of cytomegalovirus exposure and HLA in healthy donors. The study ran its PCR with 60 Vbeta and 13 Jbeta primers. Assay: immunoSEQ multiplex PCR; the TCRdb copy retains only in-frame clones and omits some. Reported are 200,000 to 250,000 clones; the ten largest clones contain 0.9% to 1.4%. Sequencing was performed on PBMCs. The receptors were sampled from a girl aged 2 to 10 in good health and CMV-seropositive.

J is TRBJ1-5 and V is TRBV10-3; D might be TRBD1 (6 bases). V was shortened by 6 bases and J by 4 bases, with 16 bases between the two germline ends. Germline V gene data show CDR1 as ENHRY and CDR2 as SYGVKD. The CDR3 is made up of 15 amino acids. The chain's CDR3 is CAISQDDRLNQPQHF. As DNA, the CDR3 is TGTGCCATCAGCCAAGATGACAGGCTGAATCAGCCCCAGCATTTT.

The chain combines TRBV28 with TRBJ2-5, with 7 positions matching TRBD1. The ends lost 9 bases at V and 4 bases at J; junction bases unmatched: 8. The germline V gene encodes CDR1 MDHEN and CDR2 SYDVKM. The CDR3 is 13 residues long. CDR3 sequence reads: CASGRGRAETQYF. The CDR3 DNA reads as TGTGCCAGTGGTAGGGGGCGGGCAGAGACCCAGTACTTC.

The chain joins TRBV6-1 to TRBJ1-1; weak D call: TRBD1 (5 bases). Germline V gene data show CDR1 as MNHNS and CDR2 as SASEGT. Trimming left V 0 bases short and J 1 base short, with 15 bases between. The CDR3 consists of 17 residues. The CDR3 loop is CASSEARRAVKNTEAFF. The CDR3 nucleotides read TGTGCCAGCAGTGAAGCTCGCAGGGCGGTTAAGAACACTGAAGCTTTCTTT.

The V gene is TRBV19, the J gene TRBJ2-1; TRBD1 agrees at 8 bases. The germline gives CDR1 LNHDA, CDR2 SQIVND (reference sequence). Losses at the gene ends were 1 base for V and 10 bases for J; bases not matched to a gene: 15. The CDR3 spans 17 residues. The CDR3 reads CASSIGGQGWGESEQFF. The CDR3 DNA follows: TGTGCCAGTAGTATAGGTGGACAGGGATGGGGGGAAAGCGAGCAGTTCTTC. The full variable domain, with the rest looked up from reference TRBV19 and TRBJ2-1, is DGGITQSPKYLFRKEGQNVTLSCEQNLNHDAMYWYRQDPGQGLRLIYYSQIVNDFQKGDIAEGYSVSREKKESFPLTVTSAQKNPTAFYLCASSIGGQGWGESEQFFGPGTRLTVL.

V gene TRBV2 combines with J gene TRBJ2-7, with 11 positions matching TRBD2. CDR1 is SNHLY and CDR2 is FYNNEI in the germline V gene. Losses at the gene ends were 4 bases for V and 3 bases for J; bases not matched to a gene: 5. The CDR3 spans 15 residues. This CDR3 is CASSGIGTSGYEQYF. For the CDR3, the DNA is TGTGCCAGCAGTGGGATCGGGACTAGCGGCTACGAGCAGTACTTC.

The chain links TRBV5-1 to TRBJ2-7, with D possibly matching TRBD2 (7 bases). V was cut by 4 bases and J by 3 bases, with 20 bases left in between. CDR3 length equals 16 residues. Germline V gene sequence: CDR1 SGHRS, CDR2 YFSETQ. CDR3 amino acids: CASSRGDGGSSYEQYF. The CDR3 DNA reads TGCGCCAGCAGCAGGGGGGATGGCGGGAGTAGCTACGAGCAGTACTTC.

The chain has TRBV5-6 and TRBJ1-1, with TRBD1 as a possible D gene (5 bases). The CDR3 contains 18 residues. Germline lookup yields CDR1 SGHDT and CDR2 YYEEEE. V lost 6 bases, J lost 3 bases, and 27 bases lay in between. The CDR3 reads CASTSPAGRALPDTEAFF. CDR3 sequence (DNA): TGTGCCAGCACCTCACCCGCAGGCAGGGCCCTGCCCGACACTGAAGCTTTCTTT.

As for this clone: Different DNA sequences within this sample yield the same CDR3. The J gene is TRBJ2-3, the V gene TRBV4-1; 9 bases agree with TRBD2. CDR1 and CDR2 from the germline V gene are MGHRA and YSYEKL. CDR3 length: 14 amino acids. The junction had 2 bases not matched to a gene; V was cut back by 1 base and J by 6 bases. The CDR3 region has the DNA TGCGCCAGCAGCCAAGCCAGCGGGGGGGATACGCAGTATTTT. Amino acids: CASSQASGGDTQYF.

The chain couples TRBV2 to TRBJ1-5; 7 bases match TRBD1. Germline V CDR1 and CDR2: SNHLY, FYNNEI. The CDR3 sequence is 15 residues long. V trimming: 2 bases; J trimming: 7 bases; junction bases outside the gene matches: 8. The CDR3 region has the DNA TGTGCCAGCAGTGAAAGAGGGGGCGACGGGCAGCCCCAGCATTTT. Translation gives CASSERGGDGQPQHF. Drawing the rest from reference TRBV2 and TRBJ1-5, the complete variable domain is EPEVTQTPSHQVTQMGQEVILRCVPISNHLYFYWYRQILGQKVEFLVSFYNNEISEKSEIFDDQFSVERPDGSNFTLKIRSTKLEDSAMYFCASSERGGDGQPQHFGDGTRLSIL.

This rearrangement joins TRBV2 to TRBJ2-7; no clear D. Trimming shortened V by 7 bases and J by 2 bases, and 12 bases separated the two germline ends. This CDR3 comprises 13 residues. Germline assignment: CDR1 SNHLY and CDR2 FYNNEI. This CDR3 reads CASTETLTYEQYF. CDR3 nucleotide sequence: TGTGCCAGCACAGAGACTTTGACCTACGAGCAGTACTTC.

As DNA, the CDR3 is TGTGCCAGCAGCGCCGGGGGGTCCTATAATTCACCCCTCCACTTT. Translation gives CASSAGGSYNSPLHF. The V call is TRBV2, the J call TRBJ1-6; tentative D call: TRBD1 (5 bases). V was cut by 6 bases and J by 1 base, with 10 bases left in between. The CDR3 is made up of 15 amino acids. In germline, CDR1 is SNHLY, CDR2 FYNNEI.

The chain employs TRBV27 and TRBJ2-4; D not resolved. CDR1 and CDR2 from the germline V gene are MNHEY and SMNVEV (reference sequence). V was cut by 0 bases and J by 2 bases, with 14 bases left in between. The CDR3 is made up of 17 amino acids. CDR3 sequence: CASSLSQSTVTKNIQYF. The DNA for the CDR3 is TGTGCCAGCAGTTTATCGCAATCAACAGTCACCAAAAACATTCAGTACTTC.

The V and J genes are TRBV27 and TRBJ1-1; 8 bases are a match to TRBD1. V shed 5 bases, J shed 0 bases, and the junction held 8 bases outside the gene matches. The length of the CDR3 is 16 residues. The germline V gene has CDR1 MNHEY and CDR2 SMNVEV (reference sequence). The CDR3 DNA is TGTGCCAGCAGTGTAAGGAGGACAGGGATGAACACTGAAGCTTTCTTT. Its protein product is CASSVRRTGMNTEAFF.

The chain uses TRBV4-1 and TRBJ2-5; D is possibly TRBD1 (6 bases). The V gene's germline CDR1 is MGHRA and CDR2 YSYEKL. CDR3 size: 16 residues. With 2 bases removed from V and 1 base from J, the gap between germline ends came to 14 bases. The CDR3 bases are TGCGCCAGCAGCCAATTTGGTGTGACAGGCCAAGAGACCCAGTACTTC. Translation: CASSQFGVTGQETQYF.

The chain is built from TRBV28 and TRBJ1-5; 9 bases map to TRBD1. Germline V gives CDR1 MDHEN, CDR2 SYDVKM. Germline trimming cut 5 bases from V and 6 bases from J; bases unmatched to any gene: 5. The CDR3 contains 14 residues. CDR3 loop: CASSGDRGGQPQHF. CDR3 DNA sequence: TGTGCCAGCAGTGGCGACAGGGGGGGTCAGCCCCAGCATTTT.

The rearrangement uses TRBV9 and TRBJ1-1, with D perhaps matching TRBD1 (6 bases). The CDR3 sequence is 15 residues long. V was shortened by 0 bases and J by 2 bases, with 11 bases between the two germline ends. The germline V gene has CDR1 SGDLS and CDR2 YYNGEE. The DNA for the CDR3 is TGTGCCAGCAGCGTAGAGGCAGGGGTTAACACTGAAGCTTTCTTT. It yields the protein CASSVEAGVNTEAFF.

Here the CDR3 reads CASSAYRVGTNEKLFF. The CDR3, as DNA: TGTGCCAGCAGTGCGTACAGGGTGGGGACTAATGAAAAACTGTTTTTT. V and J are TRBV28 and TRBJ1-4, with D possibly TRBD1 on 6 matching bases. Trimming removed 5 bases at V and 2 bases at J, with 15 bases between. Per the germline V gene, CDR1 is MDHEN and CDR2 is SYDVKM. The CDR3 consists of 16 residues. Full variable domain (missing parts from reference TRBV28 and TRBJ1-4): DVKVTQSSRYLVKRTGEKVFLECVQDMDHENMFWYRQDPGLGLRLIYFSYDVKMKEKGDIPEGYSVSREKKERFSLILESASTNQTSMYLCASSAYRVGTNEKLFFGSGTQLSVL.